Described below is a single T cell receptor (beta chain) sequence and its context. Its specificity is not known. Exposure to brentuximab vedotin varied, and each patient had relapsed following autologous stem cell transplantation. Best responses fell into complete response, partial response or progressive disease. This CDR3 has 15 amino acids. The germline CDR1 and CDR2 sequences are SNHLY and FYNNEI. V lost 4 bases to trimming and J lost 2 bases; unmatched junction nucleotides: 4. The data were taken from a study of PD-1 blockade in classical Hodgkin lymphoma. Findings and limits, study-wide: The diversity seen at baseline in complete responders resembled that of newly diagnosed patients. The CD4+ diversity rise by C4D1 was clearest in complete responders.

Produced via immunoSEQ multiplex PCR; TCRdb's table is partial and in-frame only. In the table there are around 96,000 clones, over 80% of which are singletons. The sequence was obtained from a human donor with classical Hodgkin lymphoma. The chain joins TRBV2 to TRBJ2-7, with 11 positions matching TRBD1. The input for sequencing was peripheral blood mononuclear cells (PBMCs), taken at baseline. CDR3 bases: TGTGCCAGCAGTGTTGGACAGGGGGCACCCTACGAGCAGTACTTC. It encodes CASSVGQGAPYEQYF.